A single sample is the source of the 2 T cell receptor beta chains below, sequenced in a study of PD-1 blockade in mismatch repair-deficient tumors. The time point: 10-day in vitro stimulation with candidate neoantigen peptide 2. Their antigens remain unidentified. Measured with immunoSEQ multiplex PCR; TCRdb has only the in-frame clones, and not every one. The table lists about 9,800 clones, approximately 83% of them singletons. This sample comprised cells cultured in vitro, obtained from a patient treated with pembrolizumab. The receptor set was obtained from an adult with mismatch repair-deficient cancer.

The chain uses TRBV27 and TRBJ2-7; 7 bases are a match to TRBD2. The germline V gene has CDR1 MNHEY and CDR2 SMNVEV (reference sequence). Germline trimming cut 6 bases from V and 0 bases from J; bases unmatched to any gene: 5. CDR3 size: 14 residues. Here the CDR3 reads CASRLAPSSYEQYF. The CDR3 DNA is TGTGCCAGCAGACTAGCGCCGAGCTCCTACGAGCAGTACTTC.

This clone was detected once. The CDR3 DNA sequence: TGTGCCATCAGTGTGGGGTTAAATCAGCCCCAGCATTTT. Translation gives CAISVGLNQPQHF. This chain joins TRBV10-3 and TRBJ1-5; no firm D call. The CDR3 runs 13 residues. Germline CDR1 reads ENHRY; CDR2 reads SYGVKD. The V end was cut by 4 bases, the J end by 4 bases, with 8 bases between.